A single sample is the source of the 25 T cell receptor beta chains below, sequenced in a study of cytomegalovirus exposure and HLA in healthy donors. Primers: 60 Vbeta forward and 13 Jbeta reverse. Only in-frame clones appear in the TCRdb table, and some are missing; sequencing was by immunoSEQ multiplex PCR. The profile covers 60,000 to 90,000 clones, with less than 75% appearing a single time and 7.5% to 8% taken by the ten largest. Material: PBMCs. Receptor source: a man aged 35-49 years in good health and CMV-seropositive.

The V gene is TRBV4-1, the J gene TRBJ2-7, with 7 bases matching TRBD1. V gave up 3 bases and J gave up 4 bases; unmatched junction bases: 15. From germline, CDR1 is MGHRA and CDR2 YSYEKL. This CDR3 region has 17 residues. The CDR3 nucleotides are TGCGCCAGCAGCCAGGAAGACTTGCCAGGGGGTTCTTACGAGCAGTACTTC. The encoded protein is CASSQEDLPGGSYEQYF.

This clone was seen only a few times. The chain carries TRBV2 and TRBJ1-2, with D possibly TRBD1 on 6 matching bases. Trimming cost V 4 bases and J 1 base, with 13 bases left between them. Germline CDR1 is SNHLY and CDR2 is FYNNEI. This CDR3 is built from 15 residues. CDR3 residues: CASSVRQGSNYGYTF. The CDR3 DNA sequence: TGTGCCAGCAGTGTGCGTCAGGGGAGTAACTATGGCTACACCTTC.

V usage is TRBV28 and J usage is TRBJ1-5; 7 bases line up with TRBD1. CDR1 is MDHEN, CDR2 SYDVKM, per germline. The CDR3 totals 15 residues. V lost 4 bases and J lost 4; bases outside the gene matches: 7. CDR3 nucleotides: TGTGCCAGCAGTTCCGGGACAGCAGCTAATCAGCCCCAGCATTTT. This codes for CASSSGTAANQPQHF. Filled out from reference TRBV28 and TRBJ1-5, the complete variable domain reads DVKVTQSSRYLVKRTGEKVFLECVQDMDHENMFWYRQDPGLGLRLIYFSYDVKMKEKGDIPEGYSVSREKKERFSLILESASTNQTSMYLCASSSGTAANQPQHFGDGTRLSIL.

This clone showed up just once. Compared with germline, one end of the junction differs, possibly owing to a read error. The V gene is TRBV7-7, the J gene TRBJ1-1; D is ambiguous. The germline CDR1 and CDR2 sequences are SSHAT and FNYEAQ (reference sequence). The CDR3 has 13 amino acids. CDR3 amino acids: CASSLSENTEAFF. The CDR3 DNA is TGTGCTAGCAGCTTATCAGAGAACACTGAAGCTTTCTTT.

A few counts support this clone. J is TRBJ2-1 and V is TRBV4-3; perhaps TRBD1 as D (6 bases). Germline V gene data show CDR1 as LGHNA and CDR2 as YSLEER. The CDR3 has 15 residues. Trimming removed 4 bases from V and 9 bases from J, with 19 bases in between. The CDR3 spells CASSPQGQGIPEQFF. CDR3 nucleotides: TGCGCCAGCAGCCCCCAGGGGCAGGGCATTCCTGAGCAGTTCTTC.

The chain joins TRBV4-1 to TRBJ2-7; perhaps TRBD2 as D (6 bases). V was shortened by 11 bases and J by 2 bases, with 13 bases between the two germline ends. The CDR3 is made up of 12 amino acids. CDR1 MGHRA and CDR2 YSYEKL come from the germline V gene. In DNA form, the CDR3 reads TGCGCCGGACGGGACTCCCCCTACGAGCAGTACTTC. Its protein product is CAGRDSPYEQYF.

This sequence joins TRBV19 and TRBJ1-3; tentative D call: TRBD1 (5 bases). CDR1 and CDR2 (germline): LNHDA, SQIVND (reference sequence). The CDR3 totals 15 residues. Trimming took 2 bases from V and 0 from J, leaving 8 bases between them. The CDR3 loop is CASSIPGLSGNTIYF. The CDR3 DNA is TGTGCCAGTAGTATACCGGGACTCTCTGGAAACACCATATATTTT. Supplemented by reference TRBV19 and TRBJ1-3, the full variable domain reads DGGITQSPKYLFRKEGQNVTLSCEQNLNHDAMYWYRQDPGQGLRLIYYSQIVNDFQKGDIAEGYSVSREKKESFPLTVTSAQKNPTAFYLCASSIPGLSGNTIYFGEGSWLTVV.

The J gene is TRBJ2-1, the V gene TRBV29-1; a weak D match, TRBD2 (6 bases). The V gene lost 5 bases and the J gene lost 0 bases, with 11 bases spanning the gap. Germline CDR1 is SQVTM and CDR2 is ANQGSEA. The CDR3 is 14 amino acids. CDR3 protein: CSVRLESSYNEQFF. As DNA, the CDR3 is TGCAGCGTTAGACTAGAAAGCTCCTACAATGAGCAGTTCTTC.

This clone has more than one count but fewer than ten. The chain links TRBV19 to TRBJ2-7; 10 positions match TRBD1. V lost 0 bases and J lost 5; bases outside the gene matches: 10. This CDR3 comprises 17 residues. Germline assignment: CDR1 LNHDA and CDR2 SQIVND (reference sequence). In DNA form, the CDR3 reads TGTGCCAGTAGTATAGAGCACCCCGGGACAGGGGCCAACGAGCAGTACTTC. Translating it yields CASSIEHPGTGANEQYF.

V usage is TRBV5-8 and J usage is TRBJ2-7, with 12 positions matching TRBD2. This CDR3 is built from 18 residues. The V gene end was trimmed by 4 bases and the J gene end by 0 bases; junction bases not matched to a gene: 11. CDR1 is SGHTS and CDR2 is YDEGEE in the germline V gene. The CDR3 is CASSTTGTSGPVSYEQYF. CDR3 coding DNA: TGTGCCAGCAGCACCACCGGGACTAGCGGGCCCGTCTCCTACGAGCAGTACTTC.

The chain employs TRBV15 and TRBJ1-4; no firm D call. The CDR3 consists of 13 residues. In germline, CDR1 is LNHNV, CDR2 YYDKDF (reference sequence). Trimming stripped 2 bases from V and 8 bases from J, with 9 bases between. In DNA form, the CDR3 reads TGTGCCACCAGCAGAAAACTCCAAGAAAAACTGTTTTTT. It translates to CATSRKLQEKLFF. Filled out from reference TRBV15 and TRBJ1-4, the complete variable domain reads DAMVIQNPRYQVTQFGKPVTLSCSQTLNHNVMYWYQQKSSQAPKLLFHYYDKDFNNEADTPDNFQSRRPNTSFCFLDIRSPGLGDTAMYLCATSRKLQEKLFFGSGTQLSVL.

The CDR3 coding sequence is TGTGCCAGCAGCCAAGGTCGGGGAAAGGGCACTGAAGCTTTCTTT. It specifies CASSQGRGKGTEAFF. The chain joins TRBV28 to TRBJ1-1; D unresolved. V lost 6 bases to trimming and J lost 4 bases, with 18 bases between them. The CDR3 contains 15 residues. In germline, CDR1 is MDHEN, CDR2 SYDVKM.

This chain joins TRBV27 and TRBJ1-2; 7 bases match TRBD1. This CDR3 has 14 amino acids. V lost 4 bases to trimming and J lost 8 bases; unmatched junction nucleotides: 10. Germline CDR1 MNHEY, CDR2 SMNVEV (reference sequence). This CDR3 reads CASSSSQGFRGYTF. Here the CDR3 DNA reads TGTGCCAGCAGTTCGTCACAGGGGTTTCGCGGCTACACCTTC.

This clone has just a few counts. The chain has TRBV18 and TRBJ1-1; D not resolved. The germline CDR1 and CDR2 sequences are KGHSH and LQKENI. This CDR3 spans 13 amino acids. The germline V and J ends were trimmed by 3 bases and 4 bases, with 9 bases remaining between them. The CDR3 DNA follows: TGTGCCAGCTCACCCGAGACATTCACTGAAGCTTTCTTT. Residues: CASSPETFTEAFF.

The chain has TRBV5-4 and TRBJ1-2; TRBD1 matches at 7 bases. The CDR3 runs 16 residues. Germline V CDR1 and CDR2: SGHNT, YYREEE (reference sequence). V trimming: 3 bases; J trimming: 4 bases; junction bases outside the gene matches: 12. Written as DNA, the CDR3 is TGTGCCAGCAGCTCCCAGACAGGGATACAACTCTATGGCTACACCTTC. Encoded protein: CASSSQTGIQLYGYTF.

This rearrangement joins TRBV30 to TRBJ1-2; D unresolved. The germline gives CDR1 GTSNPN, CDR2 SVGIG (reference sequence). CDR3 length: 13 residues. V was shortened by 0 bases and J by 6 bases, with 11 bases between the two germline ends. This chain's CDR3 is CAWSVTGMHGYTF. The CDR3 DNA sequence: TGTGCCTGGAGTGTAACGGGGATGCATGGCTACACCTTC.

In its sample, this clone was seen a few times. V and J are TRBV7-2 and TRBJ2-1; TRBD2 agrees at 13 bases. CDR1 is SGHTA and CDR2 is FQGNSA in the germline V gene. This CDR3 has 16 residues. J lost 2 bases, V lost 5 bases, and 3 bases had no gene match. The CDR3 region has the DNA TGTGCCAGCAGCCGAACTAGCGGGAGGGCCTACAATGAGCAGTTCTTC. It specifies CASSRTSGRAYNEQFF.

This clone was observed a few times. The V gene is TRBV28, the J gene TRBJ1-2, with a possible D match to TRBD1 (6 bases). CDR3 length: 13 residues. CDR1 and CDR2 from the germline V gene are MDHEN and SYDVKM. Trimming pared 8 bases from V and 8 bases from J, leaving 18 bases between. CDR3 sequence reads: CASSSQGPWGYTF. As DNA, the CDR3 is TGTGCCAGCTCCTCCCAGGGGCCCTGGGGCTACACCTTC.

The CDR3 region is CASSRTAGELFF. The DNA for the CDR3 is TGTGCCAGCAGTCGAACGGCCGGGGAGCTGTTTTTT. The gene calls are TRBV6-5 and TRBJ2-2; D not certain. Trimming removed 5 bases at V and 6 bases at J, with 7 bases between. Per the germline V gene, CDR1 is MNHEY and CDR2 is SVGAGI. The CDR3 is 12 residues long.

The gene calls are TRBV5-1 and TRBJ1-1, with D perhaps matching TRBD1 (6 bases). V shed 4 bases and J shed 7 bases, with 20 bases lying between them. Germline V gene sequence: CDR1 SGHRS, CDR2 YFSETQ. CDR3 length: 15 residues. The CDR3 here is CASSPSYRERGEAFF. CDR3 DNA: TGCGCCAGCAGCCCATCGTACAGGGAAAGGGGTGAAGCTTTCTTT.

This chain connects TRBV4-1 to TRBJ1-2; a possible D gene is TRBD1 (6 bases). The CDR3 contains 16 residues. The V gene lost 0 bases and the J gene lost 4 bases, with 15 bases spanning the gap. Germline V CDR1 and CDR2: MGHRA, YSYEKL. CDR3 DNA: TGCGCCAGCAGCCAAGACTATCCCAGGGGTATCTATGGCTACACCTTC. Its protein is CASSQDYPRGIYGYTF.

This clone was counted between two and nine times. V usage is TRBV4-1 and J usage is TRBJ1-1, with 9 bases fitting TRBD1. Per germline, CDR1 MGHRA and CDR2 YSYEKL. V trimming: 3 bases; J trimming: 4 bases; junction bases outside the gene matches: 6. This CDR3 comprises 15 residues. The CDR3, as DNA: TGCGCCAGCAGCCACATACAGGGGGCAGGCACTGAAGCTTTCTTT. It translates to CASSHIQGAGTEAFF.

A few counts support this clone. Written as DNA, the CDR3 is TGCGCCAGCAGCCAAGACACCGGGACAGGTGGCTACACCTTC. Its protein product is CASSQDTGTGGYTF. This rearrangement joins TRBV4-1 to TRBJ1-2, with 8 bases identical to TRBD1. This CDR3 has 14 amino acids. Germline CDR1 MGHRA, CDR2 YSYEKL. J lost 7 bases, V lost 0 bases, and 4 bases had no gene match.

The chain employs TRBV7-9 and TRBJ2-1; tentative D call: TRBD2 (6 bases). V was clipped by 5 bases and J by 0 bases, with 11 bases between them. From germline, CDR1 is SEHNR and CDR2 FQNEAQ (reference sequence). This CDR3 is built from 15 residues. The CDR3, as DNA: TGTGCCAGCAGCGCGACCGGGAGCTCCTACAATGAGCAGTTCTTC. This encodes CASSATGSSYNEQFF.

The chain recombines TRBV15 with TRBJ1-5; 8 bases agree with TRBD1. V lost 3 bases to trimming and J lost 9 bases; unmatched junction nucleotides: 7. This CDR3 has 14 amino acids. Germline values: CDR1 LNHNV, CDR2 YYDKDF (reference sequence). The CDR3 coding sequence is TGTGCCACCAGCAGTACAGGGGGAGATGGGCCCCAGCATTTT. Amino acid sequence: CATSSTGGDGPQHF.